A single sample is the source of the 27 T cell receptor beta chains below, sequenced in a study of blood T cell repertoires in COVID-19. Repertoires were generated with immunoSEQ multiplex PCR, while TCRdb's copy carries only in-frame clones and drops some. Here the sample spans about 180,000 clones, approximately 84% being singletons. Sequenced material: peripheral blood. The receptors stem from a man between 18 and 29 years old with active or convalescent COVID-19.

The chain carries TRBV21-1 and TRBJ2-7; the table assigns TRBD2, which was not confirmed against the DNA. TRBV21-1 is listed as a pseudogene. The CDR3 has 15 residues. This chain's CDR3 is CASSKARESSYEQYF. CDR3 DNA: TGTGCCAGCAGCAAAGCGCGAGAGAGCTCCTACGAGCAGTACTTC.

The J gene is TRBJ1-6, the V gene TRBV30; the match to TRBD1 covers 7 bases. Per the germline V gene, CDR1 is GTSNPN and CDR2 is SVGIG (reference sequence). The trim removed 4 bases at V and 12 bases at J, leaving 9 bases unmatched. This CDR3 region has 13 residues. The CDR3 nucleotides are TGTGCCTGGACCGGACAGGAAATTCAACCCCTCCACTTT. Translated: CAWTGQEIQPLHF. Full variable domain (missing parts from reference TRBV30 and TRBJ1-6): SQTIHQWPATLVQPVGSPLSLECTVEGTSNPNLYWYRQAAGRGLQLLFYSVGIGQISSEVPQNLSASRPQDRQFILSSKKLLLSDSGFYLCAWTGQEIQPLHFGNGTRLTVT.

Only one count was recorded for this clone. The chain has TRBV4-3 and TRBJ2-1; 8 bases match TRBD2. Germline loops: CDR1 LGHNA, CDR2 YSLEER. This CDR3 contains 15 residues. The V segment lost 1 base and the J segment 7 bases; nucleotides outside the gene matches: 6. As DNA, the CDR3 is TGCGCCAGCAGCCAAGGTCGGGGGGGATGGAATGAGCAGTTCTTC. Amino acid sequence: CASSQGRGGWNEQFF.

The chain uses TRBV5-1 and TRBJ2-1, with no clear D. The CDR3 spans 15 residues. Germline values: CDR1 SGHRS, CDR2 YFSETQ. Trimming shortened V by 0 bases and J by 4 bases, and 11 bases separated the two germline ends. Written as DNA, the CDR3 is TGCGCCAGCAGCTTGGAGCCAGGAAATTACAATGAGCAGTTCTTC. Protein product: CASSLEPGNYNEQFF.

The chain recombines TRBV7-8 with TRBJ1-5, with 10 bases that match TRBD1. V dropped 5 bases and J dropped 5; count of bases not matched to a gene: 6. The CDR3 is made up of 15 amino acids. The germline V gene encodes CDR1 SGHVS and CDR2 FQNEAQ. CDR3 DNA sequence: TGTGCCAGCAGCCCGACAGGGGGCCAGCATCAGCCCCAGCATTTT. This codes for CASSPTGGQHQPQHF. Full variable domain (outside the CDR3, taken from reference TRBV7-8 and TRBJ1-5): GAGVSQSPRYKVAKRGQDVALRCDPISGHVSLFWYQQALGQGPEFLTYFQNEAQLDKSGLPSDRFFAERPEGSVSTLKIQRTQQEDSAVYLCASSPTGGQHQPQHFGDGTRLSIL.

The chain carries TRBV11-2 and TRBJ2-7; D is unclear. This CDR3 is built from 11 residues. Germline V gives CDR1 SGHAT, CDR2 FQNNGV. Trimming removed 3 bases at V and 4 bases at J, with 4 bases between. CDR3 bases: TGTGCCAGCAGCTTCCTATACGAGCAGTACTTC. This encodes CASSFLYEQYF.

This clone was detected only once. The chain uses TRBV2 and TRBJ1-5; TRBD1 might be the D (5 bases). Trimming left V 4 bases short and J 5 bases short, with 9 bases between. Per the germline V gene, CDR1 is SNHLY and CDR2 is FYNNEI. This CDR3 comprises 13 residues. The CDR3 protein is CASSGGSHQPQHF. The CDR3 bases are TGTGCCAGCAGTGGGGGCAGTCATCAGCCCCAGCATTTT. Drawing the rest from reference TRBV2 and TRBJ1-5, the complete variable domain is EPEVTQTPSHQVTQMGQEVILRCVPISNHLYFYWYRQILGQKVEFLVSFYNNEISEKSEIFDDQFSVERPDGSNFTLKIRSTKLEDSAMYFCASSGGSHQPQHFGDGTRLSIL.

The chain links TRBV5-1 to TRBJ2-2; 8 bases agree with TRBD2. CDR3 size: 15 residues. The V gene's germline CDR1 is SGHRS and CDR2 YFSETQ. V trimming: 3 bases; J trimming: 3 bases; junction bases outside the gene matches: 4. The chain's CDR3 is CASSSLGGDTGELFF. The CDR3 nucleotides are TGCGCCAGCAGCTCCCTCGGGGGGGACACCGGGGAGCTGTTTTTT.

This clone was detected only a few times. This chain joins TRBV2 and TRBJ2-7; 8 nucleotides agree with TRBD1. Germline CDR1 SNHLY, CDR2 FYNNEI. V gave up 8 bases and J gave up 5 bases; unmatched junction bases: 11. The CDR3 runs 14 residues. The CDR3 region has the DNA TGTGCCAGCGTCACCGGACAGGGTTTACACGAGCAGTACTTC. As protein: CASVTGQGLHEQYF.

This clone occurred once. V is TRBV5-1 and J is TRBJ1-1, with a possible D match to TRBD1 (5 bases). Trimming shortened V by 4 bases and J by 1 base, and 11 bases separated the two germline ends. The CDR3 has 14 amino acids. In germline, CDR1 is SGHRS, CDR2 YFSETQ. CDR3: CASSQNTGNTEAFF. In DNA, the CDR3 is TGCGCCAGCAGCCAAAATACAGGGAACACTGAAGCTTTCTTT. The complete variable domain, with remaining parts taken from reference TRBV5-1 and TRBJ1-1, reads KAGVTQTPRYLIKTRGQQVTLSCSPISGHRSVSWYQQTPGQGLQFLFEYFSETQRNKGNFPGRFSGRQFSNSRSEMNVSTLELGDSALYLCASSQNTGNTEAFFGQGTRLTVV.

This clone was seen only once. V usage is TRBV5-1 and J usage is TRBJ2-1; 12 bases agree with TRBD2. Per the germline V gene, CDR1 is SGHRS and CDR2 is YFSETQ. CDR3 length: 16 residues. The V segment lost 0 bases and the J segment 6 bases; nucleotides outside the gene matches: 4. CDR3 protein: CASSLDGTSGSNEQFF. CDR3 nucleotides: TGCGCCAGCAGCTTGGACGGGACTAGCGGGTCCAATGAGCAGTTCTTC.

This clone was recorded once. This sequence joins TRBV2 and TRBJ1-4; tentative D call: TRBD1 (6 bases). The CDR3 runs to 14 residues. Germline V gives CDR1 SNHLY, CDR2 FYNNEI. V gave up 4 bases and J gave up 4 bases, with 10 bases separating them. Here the CDR3 DNA reads TGTGCCAGCAGTGTTACAGGGAGTAATGAAAAACTGTTTTTT. It translates to CASSVTGSNEKLFF.

V usage is TRBV6-5 and J usage is TRBJ1-1, with 9 bases lining up with TRBD1. CDR3 length: 14 amino acids. V shed 6 bases, J shed 1 base, and the junction held 3 bases outside the gene matches. Germline V gene data show CDR1 as MNHEY and CDR2 as SVGAGI. Here the CDR3 reads CASRGTGRNTEAFF. CDR3 sequence (DNA): TGTGCCAGCAGGGGGACAGGGCGGAACACTGAAGCTTTCTTT.

The chain couples TRBV9 to TRBJ1-5, with D tentatively TRBD1 (6 bases). Germline assignment: CDR1 SGDLS and CDR2 YYNGEE. The CDR3 is made up of 15 amino acids. V lost 4 bases and J 3 bases, leaving 14 bases between the germline ends. The CDR3 sequence is CASSPAGGINQPQHF. The CDR3 DNA reads as TGTGCCAGCAGCCCCGCGGGGGGCATCAATCAGCCCCAGCATTTT.

The CDR3 here is CASSRAGQGANDEQFF. CDR3 coding DNA: TGTGCCAGCAGCCGAGCCGGACAGGGGGCGAATGATGAGCAGTTCTTC. This chain joins TRBV7-8 and TRBJ2-1, with 11 bases identical to TRBD1. The trim removed 5 bases at V and 8 bases at J, leaving 11 bases unmatched. This CDR3 comprises 16 residues. CDR1 and CDR2 (germline): SGHVS, FQNEAQ.

The genes are TRBV15 and TRBJ1-1, with a tentative D call TRBD1 (5 bases). CDR1 LNHNV and CDR2 YYDKDF come from the germline V gene (reference sequence). V was cut by 0 bases and J by 0 bases, with 14 bases left in between. The CDR3 consists of 17 residues. The CDR3 sequence: CATSRDRRGRMNTEAFF. CDR3 nucleotides: TGTGCCACCAGCAGAGATCGGAGGGGACGTATGAACACTGAAGCTTTCTTT.

On this clone: The same CDR3 can be traced to other DNA sequences in this sample. V and J are TRBV5-1 and TRBJ1-1, with no clear D. The CDR3 is made up of 13 amino acids. Trimming stripped 0 bases from V and 1 base from J, with 4 bases between. CDR1 SGHRS and CDR2 YFSETQ come from the germline V gene. In nucleotides, the CDR3 is TGCGCCAGCAGCTTGGCAGGGAACACTGAAGCTTTCTTT. Amino acid sequence: CASSLAGNTEAFF. The full variable domain, rest sourced from reference TRBV5-1 and TRBJ1-1, is KAGVTQTPRYLIKTRGQQVTLSCSPISGHRSVSWYQQTPGQGLQFLFEYFSETQRNKGNFPGRFSGRQFSNSRSEMNVSTLELGDSALYLCASSLAGNTEAFFGQGTRLTVV.

This clone was counted a single time. The chain is built from TRBV11-3 and TRBJ2-3; tentative D call: TRBD2 (6 bases). The V gene's germline CDR1 is SGHNT and CDR2 YENEEA. The CDR3 covers 15 residues. The V and J ends lost 6 bases and 0 bases respectively, with 13 bases between them. For the CDR3, the DNA is TGTGCCAGCAGTAACGGACTATCAAGCACAGATACGCAGTATTTT. Translation: CASSNGLSSTDTQYF.

The rearrangement joins TRBV5-1 to TRBJ2-7; 8 bases map to TRBD1. V was clipped by 0 bases and J by 4 bases; unmatched bases: 9. This CDR3 has 16 residues. The germline CDR1 and CDR2 sequences are SGHRS and YFSETQ. The CDR3 reads CASSLVAGTGGYEQYF. The CDR3 DNA is TGCGCCAGCAGCTTGGTTGCCGGGACAGGAGGATACGAGCAGTACTTC.

The chain carries TRBV28 and TRBJ1-1; 7 bases match TRBD1. Unmatched junction bases numbered 5, after V lost 5 bases and J lost 5 bases. This CDR3 is built from 13 residues. Per germline, CDR1 MDHEN and CDR2 SYDVKM. The CDR3: CASSLQGKTEAFF. The CDR3 coding sequence is TGTGCCAGCAGTCTACAGGGGAAAACTGAAGCTTTCTTT.

V gene TRBV9 combines with J gene TRBJ1-2; tentatively, D is TRBD1 (5 bases). Trimming took 1 base from V and 10 from J, leaving 23 bases between them. The CDR3 is made up of 16 amino acids. Germline V lookup: CDR1 SGDLS, CDR2 YYNGEE. For the CDR3, the DNA is TGTGCCAGCAGCGTATCATCCCACGCACTGGGGGGATCCTACACCTTC. Translating gives CASSVSSHALGGSYTF.

The chain joins TRBV15 to TRBJ2-1, with 7 bases matching TRBD1. J gave up 4 bases and V 1 base, and 7 bases lay outside the gene matches. The CDR3 is 16 amino acids. Germline assignment: CDR1 LNHNV and CDR2 YYDKDF (reference sequence). The CDR3 reads CATSRVPPGQYNEQFF. CDR3 DNA: TGTGCCACCAGCAGAGTACCCCCGGGACAGTACAATGAGCAGTTCTTC.

This chain links TRBV25-1 with TRBJ1-5; 8 bases fit TRBD1. Per the germline V gene, CDR1 is MGHDK and CDR2 is SYGVNS. J gave up 4 bases and V 5 bases, and 10 bases lay outside the gene matches. The CDR3 runs to 16 residues. This CDR3 reads CASSSGGTGLNQPQHF. DNA for the CDR3: TGTGCCAGCAGTTCCGGGGGGACAGGTCTAAATCAGCCCCAGCATTTT.

The chain is built from TRBV25-1 and TRBJ2-3, with D uncertain. V lost 3 bases and J 1 base, leaving 8 bases between the germline ends. The length of the CDR3 is 14 residues. Germline assignment: CDR1 MGHDK and CDR2 SYGVNS. The CDR3, as DNA: TGTGCCAGCAGTGACCGGGTCCGCACAGATACGCAGTATTTT. Its translation is CASSDRVRTDTQYF.

The chain uses TRBV4-1 and TRBJ2-7, with 8 bases matching TRBD1. J gave up 3 bases and V 0 bases, and 4 bases lay outside the gene matches. Germline V gene sequence: CDR1 MGHRA, CDR2 YSYEKL. The CDR3 extends over 15 amino acids. The CDR3 region is CASSQESGGYYEQYF. CDR3 in DNA: TGCGCCAGCAGCCAAGAATCAGGGGGCTACTACGAGCAGTACTTC.

The rearrangement joins TRBV5-1 to TRBJ1-2; TRBD1 matches at 8 bases. Trimming took 2 bases from V and 0 from J; bases not matched to a gene: 12. Germline values: CDR1 SGHRS, CDR2 YFSETQ. The CDR3 consists of 18 residues. CDR3 DNA: TGCGCCAGCAGCTTAGGCGGGGCTGGGACAGGAGCTAACTATGGCTACACCTTC. This sequence encodes CASSLGGAGTGANYGYTF.

The V call is TRBV13, the J call TRBJ1-3, with 8 bases aligning to TRBD1. V dropped 6 bases and J dropped 0; count of bases not matched to a gene: 7. Germline loops: CDR1 PRHDT, CDR2 FYEKMQ (reference sequence). The CDR3 contains 16 residues. CDR3 sequence (DNA): TGTGCCAGCAGTTGGACAGGGTGGACCTCTGGAAACACCATATATTTT. It codes for CASSWTGWTSGNTIYF.